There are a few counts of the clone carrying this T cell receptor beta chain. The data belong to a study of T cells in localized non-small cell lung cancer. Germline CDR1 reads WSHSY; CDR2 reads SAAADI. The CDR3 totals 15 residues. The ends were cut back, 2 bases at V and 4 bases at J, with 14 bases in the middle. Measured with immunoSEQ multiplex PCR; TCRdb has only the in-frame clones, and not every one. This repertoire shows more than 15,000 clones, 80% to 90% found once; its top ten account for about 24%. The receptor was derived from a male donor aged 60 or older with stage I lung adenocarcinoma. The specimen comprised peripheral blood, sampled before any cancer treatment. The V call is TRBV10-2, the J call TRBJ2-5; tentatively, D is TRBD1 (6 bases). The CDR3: CASSETGMAGETQYF. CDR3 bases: TGCGCCAGCAGTGAGACAGGGATGGCGGGAGAGACCCAGTACTTC.